This T cell receptor beta chain comes out of a study of T cell responses to AZD1222 COVID-19 vaccine. Overall study findings and caveats: It was only after the peak T cell response that any repertoires were sampled. Females outnumbered males among donors, who were mostly white British; clonal diversity was possibly underestimated.

To note about this clone: Its cognate antigen is unknown.

The V gene's germline CDR1 is SGHTS and CDR2 YDEGEE. CDR3 length equals 17 residues. The germline V and J ends were trimmed by 6 bases and 0 bases, with 19 bases remaining between them. Sequenced by immunoSEQ multiplex PCR; TCRdb stores in-frame clones only, minus some. Among about 130,000 clones listed, around 89% were seen once. Pooled in the analysis were second doses at about 4 or about 12 weeks. The rearrangement uses TRBV5-8 and TRBJ2-1; D remains ambiguous. This specimen consisted of peripheral blood, obtained 28 days after the second AZD1222 dose. The source of this sequence is an adult who received the AZD1222 COVID-19 vaccine. The CDR3 DNA is TGTGCCAGCACCCCTCCACCTGGTCGGACCTCCTACAATGAGCAGTTCTTC. Amino acids: CASTPPPGRTSYNEQFF.